This T cell receptor beta chain was observed in a study of regulatory T cells in long-lasting Graves disease. Study outcomes and limitations: Persistent disease preferred TRBV28, TRBJ1-2 and TRBJ2-5.

Only one count was recorded for this clonotype. Its target is unknown. Through Arm-PCR of CDR3 regions and iRepertoire HTBI primers, TCR beta libraries were built. MiXCR, applied by TCRdb to the multiplex PCR reads, yields one record per CDR3 protein. The repertoire holds 300,000 to 500,000 distinct CDR3 sequences, less than 25% seen once, with more than 20% in the top ten. Stated time point: persistent/refractory GD, antithyroid drugs over 5 years with positive TRAb. Extracted PBMC RNA gave rise to the TCR library. The V gene lost 7 bases and the J gene lost 4 bases, with 13 bases spanning the gap. Germline loops: CDR1 MGHRA, CDR2 YSYEKL. CDR3 length: 13 amino acids.

This receptor was taken from a female donor with Graves disease. This specimen was peripheral blood mononuclear cells (PBMCs), taken when the disease was refractory, from a patient treated with antithyroid drugs. The rearrangement uses TRBV4-1 and TRBJ1-1, with D maybe TRBD1 (6 bases). The CDR3 DNA is TGCGCCAGCACTCAAGGGGGAAGCACTGAAGCTTTCTTT. It encodes CASTQGGSTEAFF.